This T cell receptor beta chain emerged from a study of cytomegalovirus exposure and HLA in healthy donors. Regarding the study as a whole: For presence/absence analyses, sequencing depth was assumed to be roughly uniform across donors. Reportedly, diagnosis of cytomegalovirus status by the classifier showed high specificity and sensitivity.

Points on this clone: Its antigen is unidentified.

The germline V gene encodes CDR1 GTSNPN and CDR2 SVGIG (reference sequence). CDR3 length equals 12 residues. V was shortened by 0 bases and J by 9 bases, with 6 bases between the two germline ends. PCR primers comprised 60 Vbeta and 13 Jbeta primers. Assay used: immunoSEQ multiplex PCR; TCRdb lists only in-frame clones, some missing. The data hold about 220,000 clones, with over 60% observed a single time. The rearrangement joins TRBV30 to TRBJ1-6; the D is unclear. The receptor was derived from a man in his late teens or twenties in good health and CMV-seronegative. The sequenced material came from PBMCs. The CDR3 DNA is TGTGCCTGGAGTGTCGGAGGTTCACCCCTCCACTTT. It specifies CAWSVGGSPLHF.